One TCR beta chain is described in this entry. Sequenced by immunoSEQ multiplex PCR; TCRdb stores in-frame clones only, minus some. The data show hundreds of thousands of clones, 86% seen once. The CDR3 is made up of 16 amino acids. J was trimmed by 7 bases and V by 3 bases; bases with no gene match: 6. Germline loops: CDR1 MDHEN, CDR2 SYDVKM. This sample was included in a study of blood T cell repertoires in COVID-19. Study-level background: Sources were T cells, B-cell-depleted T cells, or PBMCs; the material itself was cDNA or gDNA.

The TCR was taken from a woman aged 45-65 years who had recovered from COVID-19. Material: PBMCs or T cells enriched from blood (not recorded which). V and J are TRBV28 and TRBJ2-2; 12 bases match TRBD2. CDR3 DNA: TGTGCCAGCAGTTTGCTAGCGGGGGGGCTAGGCGGGGAGCTGTTTTTT. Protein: CASSLLAGGLGGELFF.